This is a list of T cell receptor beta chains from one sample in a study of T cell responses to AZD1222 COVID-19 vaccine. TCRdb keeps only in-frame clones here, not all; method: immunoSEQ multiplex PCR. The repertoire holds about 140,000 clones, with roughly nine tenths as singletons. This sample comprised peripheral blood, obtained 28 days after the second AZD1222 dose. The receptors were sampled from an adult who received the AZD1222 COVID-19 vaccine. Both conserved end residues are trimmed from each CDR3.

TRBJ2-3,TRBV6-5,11,ASSYVAGDTQY
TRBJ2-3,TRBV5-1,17,ASSSKPTPTSGAADTQY
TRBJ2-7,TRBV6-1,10,ASSEANYEQY
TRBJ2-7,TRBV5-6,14,ASSLVMGQGAGEQY
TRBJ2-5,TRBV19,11,ATMTGLSETQY
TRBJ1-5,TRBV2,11,ASLGQGNQPQH
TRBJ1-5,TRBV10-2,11,ASSGTVNQPQH
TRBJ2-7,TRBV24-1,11,ATSDLGVREQY
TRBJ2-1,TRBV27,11,ASGTSGVGEQF
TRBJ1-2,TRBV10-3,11,AISDLKFYGYT
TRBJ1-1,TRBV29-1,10,SVAGRFTEAF
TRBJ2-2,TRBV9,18,ASSVGLAGGSTANTGELF
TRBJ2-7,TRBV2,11,ASSARSSYEQY
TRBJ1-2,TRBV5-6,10,ASSFQGFGYT
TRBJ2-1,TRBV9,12,ASSVQGSYNEQF
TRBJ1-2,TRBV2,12,ASSEGQNPYGYT
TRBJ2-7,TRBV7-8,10,ASSSISYEQY
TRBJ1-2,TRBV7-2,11,ASSPDSQMGYT
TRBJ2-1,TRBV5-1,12,ASSSGVSYNEQF
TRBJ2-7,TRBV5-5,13,ASSSQNRRNYEQY
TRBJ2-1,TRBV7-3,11,ASSRAFNNEQF
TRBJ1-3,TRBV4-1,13,ASSLSWDSLNTIY
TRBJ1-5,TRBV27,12,ASNRRGRNQPQH
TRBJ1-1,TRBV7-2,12,ASRRQGDSTEAF
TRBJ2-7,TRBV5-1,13,ASSSVSGRSYEQY
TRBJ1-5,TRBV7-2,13,ASSTNQGGRSPQH
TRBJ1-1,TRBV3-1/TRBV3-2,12,ASSLWTVESEAF
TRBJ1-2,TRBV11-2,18,ASSLDRGRTGLLLYYGYT
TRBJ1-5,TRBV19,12,ASSSGQPNQPQH
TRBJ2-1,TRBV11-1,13,ASSLRWGSYNEQF
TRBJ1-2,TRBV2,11,ASSEGEPWGYT
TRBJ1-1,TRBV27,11,ASSLSRNTEAF